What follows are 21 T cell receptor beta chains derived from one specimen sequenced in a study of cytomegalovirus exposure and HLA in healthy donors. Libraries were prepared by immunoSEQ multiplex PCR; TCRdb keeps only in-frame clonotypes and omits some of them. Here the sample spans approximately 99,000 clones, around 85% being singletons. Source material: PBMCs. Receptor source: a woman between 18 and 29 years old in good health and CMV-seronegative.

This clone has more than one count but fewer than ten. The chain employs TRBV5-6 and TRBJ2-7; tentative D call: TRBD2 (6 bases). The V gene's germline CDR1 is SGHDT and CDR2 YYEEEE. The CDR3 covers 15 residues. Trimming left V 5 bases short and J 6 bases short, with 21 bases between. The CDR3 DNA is TGTGCCAGCAGAGAAAAGAAAGCGGAGGGCCGCGAGCAGTACTTC. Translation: CASREKKAEGREQYF.

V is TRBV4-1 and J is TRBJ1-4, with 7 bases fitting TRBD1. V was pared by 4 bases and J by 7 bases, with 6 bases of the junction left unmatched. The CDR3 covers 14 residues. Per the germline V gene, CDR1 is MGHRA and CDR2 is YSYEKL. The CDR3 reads CASSPGTVAEKLFF. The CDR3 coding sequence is TGCGCCAGCAGCCCCGGGACAGTGGCTGAAAAACTGTTTTTT.

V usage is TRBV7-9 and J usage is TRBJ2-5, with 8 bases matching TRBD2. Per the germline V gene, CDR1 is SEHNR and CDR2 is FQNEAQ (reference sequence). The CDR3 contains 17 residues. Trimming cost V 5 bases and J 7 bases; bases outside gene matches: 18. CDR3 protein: CASSQGLVAGTTGTQYF. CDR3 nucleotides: TGTGCCAGCAGCCAAGGTTTAGTAGCGGGGACAACGGGGACCCAGTACTTC.

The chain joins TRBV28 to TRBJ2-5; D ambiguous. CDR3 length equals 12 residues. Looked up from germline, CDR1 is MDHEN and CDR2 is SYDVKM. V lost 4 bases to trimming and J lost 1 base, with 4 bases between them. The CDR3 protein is CASSSIQETQYF. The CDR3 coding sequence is TGTGCCAGCAGTTCCATCCAAGAGACCCAGTACTTC.

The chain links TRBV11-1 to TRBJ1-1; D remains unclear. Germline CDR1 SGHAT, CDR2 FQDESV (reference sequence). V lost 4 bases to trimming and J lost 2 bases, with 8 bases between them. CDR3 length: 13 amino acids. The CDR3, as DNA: TGTGCCAGCAGCTACGGACTAAACACTGAAGCTTTCTTT. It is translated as CASSYGLNTEAFF. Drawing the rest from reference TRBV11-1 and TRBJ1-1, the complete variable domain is EAEVAQSPRYKITEKSQAVAFWCDPISGHATLYWYRQILGQGPELLVQFQDESVVDDSQLPKDRFSAERLKGVDSTLKIQPAELGDSAMYLCASSYGLNTEAFFGQGTRLTVV.

CDR3 protein: CASSPGGTRYEQYF. CDR3 DNA sequence: TGTGCCAGCAGTCCGGGGGGGACACGCTACGAGCAGTACTTC. The V gene is TRBV2, the J gene TRBJ2-7, with 8 bases matching TRBD2. CDR1 is SNHLY and CDR2 is FYNNEI in the germline V gene. V trimming: 5 bases; J trimming: 3 bases; junction bases outside the gene matches: 6. CDR3 length: 14 amino acids.

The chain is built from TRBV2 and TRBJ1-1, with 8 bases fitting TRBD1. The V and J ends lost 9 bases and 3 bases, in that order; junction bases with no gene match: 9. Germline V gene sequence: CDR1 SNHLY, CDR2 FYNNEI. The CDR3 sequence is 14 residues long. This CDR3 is CAREQGGVDTEAFF. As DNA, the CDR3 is TGTGCCAGAGAACAGGGGGGTGTGGACACTGAAGCTTTCTTT.

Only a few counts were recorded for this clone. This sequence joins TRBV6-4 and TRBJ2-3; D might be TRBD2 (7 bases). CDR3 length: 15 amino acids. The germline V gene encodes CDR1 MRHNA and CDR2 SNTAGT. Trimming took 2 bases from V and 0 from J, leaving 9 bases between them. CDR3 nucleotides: TGTGCCAGCAGTGACGGGGGGGCTAGCACAGATACGCAGTATTTT. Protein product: CASSDGGASTDTQYF.

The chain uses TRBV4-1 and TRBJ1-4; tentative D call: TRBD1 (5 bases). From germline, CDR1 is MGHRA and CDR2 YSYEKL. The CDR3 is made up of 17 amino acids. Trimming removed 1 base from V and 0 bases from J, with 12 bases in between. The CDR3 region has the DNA TGCGCCAGCAGCCAAGTTATGACAGTTGCAACTAATGAAAAACTGTTTTTT. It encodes CASSQVMTVATNEKLFF.

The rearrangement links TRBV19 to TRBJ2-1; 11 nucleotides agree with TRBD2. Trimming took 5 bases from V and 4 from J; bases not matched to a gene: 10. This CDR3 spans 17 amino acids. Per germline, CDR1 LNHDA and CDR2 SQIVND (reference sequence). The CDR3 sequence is CASSFSGGAFMYNEQFF. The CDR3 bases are TGTGCCAGTAGTTTTAGCGGGGGGGCCTTTATGTACAATGAGCAGTTCTTC. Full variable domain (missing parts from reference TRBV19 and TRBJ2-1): DGGITQSPKYLFRKEGQNVTLSCEQNLNHDAMYWYRQDPGQGLRLIYYSQIVNDFQKGDIAEGYSVSREKKESFPLTVTSAQKNPTAFYLCASSFSGGAFMYNEQFFGPGTRLTVL.

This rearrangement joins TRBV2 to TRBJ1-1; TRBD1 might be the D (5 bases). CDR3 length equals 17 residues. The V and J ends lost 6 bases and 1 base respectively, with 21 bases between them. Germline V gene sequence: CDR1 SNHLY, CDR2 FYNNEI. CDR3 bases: TGTGCCAGCAGCCTGAACGCAGGGTACCCCCGGAACACTGAAGCTTTCTTT. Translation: CASSLNAGYPRNTEAFF.

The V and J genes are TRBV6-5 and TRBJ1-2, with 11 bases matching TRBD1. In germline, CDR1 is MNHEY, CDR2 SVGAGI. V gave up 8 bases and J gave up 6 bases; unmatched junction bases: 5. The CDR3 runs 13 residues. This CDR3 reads CASGQGAINGYTF. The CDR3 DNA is TGTGCCAGCGGACAGGGGGCGATAAATGGCTACACCTTC.

The CDR3 bases are TGTGCCAGCAGCTTAGGAATGGGGGGGAGCACAGATACGCAGTATTTT. Translation: CASSLGMGGSTDTQYF. This chain uses TRBV11-1 with TRBJ2-3; 7 bases are a match to TRBD2. The J segment lost 0 bases and the V segment lost 1 base, leaving 4 bases of the junction unmatched. Germline CDR1 is SGHAT and CDR2 is FQDESV (reference sequence). This CDR3 region has 16 residues.

CDR3: CASSLYWGGETQYF. In DNA, the CDR3 is TGTGCCAGCAGCTTATATTGGGGGGGAGAGACCCAGTACTTC. The gene calls are TRBV11-2 and TRBJ2-5; TRBD2 matches at 7 bases. V shed 2 bases, J shed 4 bases, and the junction held 4 bases outside the gene matches. The CDR3 length is 14 residues. Per the germline V gene, CDR1 is SGHAT and CDR2 is FQNNGV.

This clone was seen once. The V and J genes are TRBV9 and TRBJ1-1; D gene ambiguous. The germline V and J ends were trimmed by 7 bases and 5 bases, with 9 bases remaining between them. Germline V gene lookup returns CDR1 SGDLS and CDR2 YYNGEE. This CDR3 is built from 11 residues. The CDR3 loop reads CASSRGTEAFF. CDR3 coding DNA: TGTGCCAGCTCACGGGGTACTGAAGCTTTCTTT. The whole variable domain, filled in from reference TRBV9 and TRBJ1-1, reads DSGVTQTPKHLITATGQRVTLRCSPRSGDLSVYWYQQSLDQGLQFLIQYYNGEERAKGNILERFSAQQFPDLHSELNLSSLELGDSALYFCASSRGTEAFFGQGTRLTVV.

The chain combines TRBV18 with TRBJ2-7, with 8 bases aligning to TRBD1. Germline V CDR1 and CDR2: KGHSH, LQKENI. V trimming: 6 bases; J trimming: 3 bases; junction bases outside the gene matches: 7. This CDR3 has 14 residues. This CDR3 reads CASSVGTGDYEQYF. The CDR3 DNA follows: TGTGCCAGCTCCGTGGGGACAGGTGACTACGAGCAGTACTTC.

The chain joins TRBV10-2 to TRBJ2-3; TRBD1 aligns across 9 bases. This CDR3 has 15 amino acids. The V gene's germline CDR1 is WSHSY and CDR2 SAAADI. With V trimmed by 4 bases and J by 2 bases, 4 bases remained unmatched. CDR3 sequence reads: CASSVQGAITDTQYF. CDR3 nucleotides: TGCGCCAGCAGTGTACAGGGGGCCATCACAGATACGCAGTATTTT.

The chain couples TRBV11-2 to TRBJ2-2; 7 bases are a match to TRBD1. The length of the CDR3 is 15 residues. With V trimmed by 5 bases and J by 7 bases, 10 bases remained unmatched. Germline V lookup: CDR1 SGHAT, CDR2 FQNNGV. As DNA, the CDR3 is TGTGCCAGCAGCCAGACCGGGACAGAAAACGGGGAGCTGTTTTTT. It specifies CASSQTGTENGELFF.

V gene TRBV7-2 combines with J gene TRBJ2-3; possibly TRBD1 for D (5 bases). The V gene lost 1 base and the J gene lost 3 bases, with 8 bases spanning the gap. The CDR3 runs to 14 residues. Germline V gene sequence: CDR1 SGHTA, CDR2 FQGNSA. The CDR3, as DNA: TGTGCCAGCAGCTTAGTTGGGGCTACAGATACGCAGTATTTT. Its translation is CASSLVGATDTQYF.

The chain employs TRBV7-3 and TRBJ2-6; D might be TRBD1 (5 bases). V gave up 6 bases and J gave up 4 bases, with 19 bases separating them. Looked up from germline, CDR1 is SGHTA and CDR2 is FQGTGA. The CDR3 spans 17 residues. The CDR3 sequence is CASSRHGSPGGANVLTF. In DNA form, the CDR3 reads TGTGCCAGCAGTCGACATGGCAGCCCAGGGGGGGCCAACGTCCTGACTTTC.

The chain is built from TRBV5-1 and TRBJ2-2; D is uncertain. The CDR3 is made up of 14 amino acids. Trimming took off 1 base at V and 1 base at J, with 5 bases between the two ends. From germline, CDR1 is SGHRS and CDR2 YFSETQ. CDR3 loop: CASSLSWNTGELFF. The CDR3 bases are TGCGCCAGCAGCTTGTCCTGGAACACCGGGGAGCTGTTTTTT.